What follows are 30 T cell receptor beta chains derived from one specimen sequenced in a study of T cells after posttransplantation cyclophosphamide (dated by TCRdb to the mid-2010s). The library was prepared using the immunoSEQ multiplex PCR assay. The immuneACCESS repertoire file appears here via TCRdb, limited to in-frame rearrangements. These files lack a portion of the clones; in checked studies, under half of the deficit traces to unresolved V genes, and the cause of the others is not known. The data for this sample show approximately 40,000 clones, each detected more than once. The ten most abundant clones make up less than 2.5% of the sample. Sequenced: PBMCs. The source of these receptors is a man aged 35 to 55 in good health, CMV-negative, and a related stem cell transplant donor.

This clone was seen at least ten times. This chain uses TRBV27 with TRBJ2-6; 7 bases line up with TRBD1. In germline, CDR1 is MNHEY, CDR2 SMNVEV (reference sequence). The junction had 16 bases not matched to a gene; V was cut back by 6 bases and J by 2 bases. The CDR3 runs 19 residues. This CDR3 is CASSDPIRQGVTGANVLTF. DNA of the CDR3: TGTGCCAGCAGCGACCCAATCCGGCAGGGGGTTACTGGGGCCAACGTCCTGACTTTC.

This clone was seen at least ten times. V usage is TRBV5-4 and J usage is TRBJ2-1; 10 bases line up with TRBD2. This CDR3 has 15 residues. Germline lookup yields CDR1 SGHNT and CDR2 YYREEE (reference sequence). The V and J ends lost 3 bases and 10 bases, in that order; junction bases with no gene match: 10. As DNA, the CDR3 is TGTGCCAGCAGCTCCGTCAGCGGGGGGGGTGGGGAGCAGTTCTTC. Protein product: CASSSVSGGGGEQFF.

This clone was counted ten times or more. CDR3 sequence: CASRASSSTDTQYF. The CDR3 DNA reads as TGCGCCAGCAGGGCATCTTCTAGCACAGATACGCAGTATTTT. V and J are TRBV5-1 and TRBJ2-3; D is undetermined. The V end lost 5 bases, the J end lost 0 bases, and 10 bases lay between the germline ends. Per the germline V gene, CDR1 is SGHRS and CDR2 is YFSETQ. CDR3 size: 14 residues.

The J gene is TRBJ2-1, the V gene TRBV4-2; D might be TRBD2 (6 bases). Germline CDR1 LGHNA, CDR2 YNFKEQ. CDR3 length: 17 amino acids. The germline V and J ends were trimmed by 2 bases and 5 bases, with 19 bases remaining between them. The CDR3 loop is CASSQREAGWGDNEQFF. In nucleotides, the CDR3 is TGTGCCAGCAGCCAAAGGGAGGCAGGGTGGGGAGACAATGAGCAGTTCTTC.

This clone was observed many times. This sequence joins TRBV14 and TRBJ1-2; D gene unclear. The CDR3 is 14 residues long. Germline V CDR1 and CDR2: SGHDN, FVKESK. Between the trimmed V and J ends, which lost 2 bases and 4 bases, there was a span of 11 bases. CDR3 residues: CASSQSIGLYGYTF. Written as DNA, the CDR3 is TGTGCCAGCAGCCAATCGATTGGGCTCTATGGCTACACCTTC.

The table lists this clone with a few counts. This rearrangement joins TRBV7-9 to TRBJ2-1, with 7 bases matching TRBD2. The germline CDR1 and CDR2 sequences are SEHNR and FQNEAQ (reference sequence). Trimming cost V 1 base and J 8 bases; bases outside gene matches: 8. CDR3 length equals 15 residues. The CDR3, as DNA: TGTGCCAGCAGCTTAGATGGCGGGAGTAGCGATGAGCAGTTCTTC. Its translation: CASSLDGGSSDEQFF.

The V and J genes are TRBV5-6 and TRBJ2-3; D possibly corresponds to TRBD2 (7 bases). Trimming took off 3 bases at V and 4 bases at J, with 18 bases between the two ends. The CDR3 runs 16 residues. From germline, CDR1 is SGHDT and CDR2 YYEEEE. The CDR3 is CASSSGGGAKSDTQYF. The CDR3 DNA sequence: TGTGCCAGCAGCTCTGGGGGGGGCGCGAAATCAGATACGCAGTATTTT. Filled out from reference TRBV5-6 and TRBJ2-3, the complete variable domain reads DAGVTQSPTHLIKTRGQQVTLRCSPKSGHDTVSWYQQALGQGPQFIFQYYEEEERQRGNFPDRFSGHQFPNYSSELNVNALLLGDSALYLCASSSGGGAKSDTQYFGPGTRLTVL.

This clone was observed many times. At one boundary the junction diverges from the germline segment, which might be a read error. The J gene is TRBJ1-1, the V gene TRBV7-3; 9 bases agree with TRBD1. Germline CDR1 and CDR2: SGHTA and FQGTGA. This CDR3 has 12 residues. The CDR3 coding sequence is TGTGCCAGCAGCCCCGGGACAGGGAGGCAACTCTTT. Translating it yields CASSPGTGRQLF.

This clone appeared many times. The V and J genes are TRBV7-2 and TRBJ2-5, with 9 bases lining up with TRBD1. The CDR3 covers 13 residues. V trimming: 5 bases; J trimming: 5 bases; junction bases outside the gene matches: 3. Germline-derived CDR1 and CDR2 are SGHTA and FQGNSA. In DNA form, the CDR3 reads TGTGCCAGCAGCAGGGACAGGGTGGAGACCCAGTACTTC. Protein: CASSRDRVETQYF.

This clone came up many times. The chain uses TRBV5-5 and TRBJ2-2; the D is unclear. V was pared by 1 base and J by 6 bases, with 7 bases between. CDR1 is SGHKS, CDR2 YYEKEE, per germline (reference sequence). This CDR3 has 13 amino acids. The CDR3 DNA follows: TGTGCCAGCAGCTTGTCCGGGTCCGGGGAGCTGTTTTTT. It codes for CASSLSGSGELFF.

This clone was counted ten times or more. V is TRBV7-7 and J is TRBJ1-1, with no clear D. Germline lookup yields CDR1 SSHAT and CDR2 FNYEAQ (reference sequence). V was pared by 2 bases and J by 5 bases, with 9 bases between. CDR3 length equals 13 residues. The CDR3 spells CASSLSGETEAFF. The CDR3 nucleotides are TGTGCCAGCAGCTTATCCGGGGAGACTGAAGCTTTCTTT.

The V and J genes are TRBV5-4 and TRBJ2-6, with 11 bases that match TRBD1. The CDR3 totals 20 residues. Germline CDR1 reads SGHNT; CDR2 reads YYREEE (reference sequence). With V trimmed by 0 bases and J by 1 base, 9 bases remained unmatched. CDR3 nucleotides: TGTGCCAGCAGCTTGGGACCCTCGGGACAGGGGGGATCTGGGGCCAACGTCCTGACTTTC. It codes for CASSLGPSGQGGSGANVLTF.

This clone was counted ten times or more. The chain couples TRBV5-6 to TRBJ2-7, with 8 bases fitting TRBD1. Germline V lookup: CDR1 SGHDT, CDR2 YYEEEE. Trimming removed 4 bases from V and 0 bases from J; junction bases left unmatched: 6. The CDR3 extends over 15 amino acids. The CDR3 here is CASSGTGGDSYEQYF. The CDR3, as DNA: TGTGCCAGCAGCGGTACAGGGGGAGACTCCTACGAGCAGTACTTC.

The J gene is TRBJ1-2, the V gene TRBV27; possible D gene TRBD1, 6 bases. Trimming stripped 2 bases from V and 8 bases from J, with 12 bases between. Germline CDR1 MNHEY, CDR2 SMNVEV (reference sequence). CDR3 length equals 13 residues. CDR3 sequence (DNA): TGTGCCAGCAGTTTAGGGGGGGCGCACGGCTACACCTTC. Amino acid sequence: CASSLGGAHGYTF.

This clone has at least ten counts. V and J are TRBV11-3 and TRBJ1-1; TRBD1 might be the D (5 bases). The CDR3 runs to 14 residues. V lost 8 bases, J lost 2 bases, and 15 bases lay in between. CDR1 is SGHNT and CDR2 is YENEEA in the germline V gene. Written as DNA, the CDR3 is TGTGCCAGCTTGGGGGGGGGTTTTAACACTGAAGCTTTCTTT. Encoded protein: CASLGGGFNTEAFF. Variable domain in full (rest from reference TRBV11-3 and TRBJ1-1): EAGVVQSPRYKIIEKKQPVAFWCNPISGHNTLYWYLQNLGQGPELLIRYENEEAVDDSQLPKDRFSAERLKGVDSTLKIQPAELGDSAVYLCASLGGGFNTEAFFGQGTRLTVV.

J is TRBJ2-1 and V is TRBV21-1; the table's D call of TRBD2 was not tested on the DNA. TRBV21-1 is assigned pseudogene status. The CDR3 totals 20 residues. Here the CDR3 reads CASSKSSGTSYGTCYNEQFF. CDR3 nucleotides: TGTGCCAGCAGCAAAAGTTCCGGGACTAGTTACGGGACCTGTTACAATGAGCAGTTCTTC.

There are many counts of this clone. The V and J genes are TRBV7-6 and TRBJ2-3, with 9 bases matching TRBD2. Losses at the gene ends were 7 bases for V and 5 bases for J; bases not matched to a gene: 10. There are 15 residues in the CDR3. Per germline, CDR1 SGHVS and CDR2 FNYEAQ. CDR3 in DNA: TGTGCCAGCAATCTCCGCGGGGGGGCTGAAGATACGCAGTATTTT. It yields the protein CASNLRGGAEDTQYF.

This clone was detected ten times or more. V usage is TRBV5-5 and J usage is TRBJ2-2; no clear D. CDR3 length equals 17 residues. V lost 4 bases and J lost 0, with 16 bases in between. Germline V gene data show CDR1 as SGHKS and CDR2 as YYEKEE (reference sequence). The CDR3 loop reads CASSRHLGQANTGELFF. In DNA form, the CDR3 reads TGTGCCAGCAGCCGACACCTCGGCCAAGCGAACACCGGGGAGCTGTTTTTT.

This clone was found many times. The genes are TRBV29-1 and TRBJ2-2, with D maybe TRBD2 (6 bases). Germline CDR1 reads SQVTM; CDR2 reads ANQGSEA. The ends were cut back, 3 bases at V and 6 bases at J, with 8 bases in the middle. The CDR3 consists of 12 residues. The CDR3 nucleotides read TGCAGCGTTGAGGGGGAGGCCGGGGAGCTGTTTTTT. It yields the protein CSVEGEAGELFF.

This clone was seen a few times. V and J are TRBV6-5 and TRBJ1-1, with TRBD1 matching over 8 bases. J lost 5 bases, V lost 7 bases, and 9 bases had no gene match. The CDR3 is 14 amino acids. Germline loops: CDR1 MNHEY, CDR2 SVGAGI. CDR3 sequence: CASTIDRGGTEAFF. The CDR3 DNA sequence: TGTGCCAGCACCATTGACAGGGGAGGAACTGAAGCTTTCTTT.

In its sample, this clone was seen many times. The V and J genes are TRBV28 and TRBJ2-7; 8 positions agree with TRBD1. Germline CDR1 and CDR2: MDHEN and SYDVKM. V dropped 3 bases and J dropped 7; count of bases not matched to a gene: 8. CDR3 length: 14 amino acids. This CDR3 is CASSFDRGGIEQYV. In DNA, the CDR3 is TGTGCCAGCAGTTTCGACAGGGGTGGTATTGAGCAGTACGTC.

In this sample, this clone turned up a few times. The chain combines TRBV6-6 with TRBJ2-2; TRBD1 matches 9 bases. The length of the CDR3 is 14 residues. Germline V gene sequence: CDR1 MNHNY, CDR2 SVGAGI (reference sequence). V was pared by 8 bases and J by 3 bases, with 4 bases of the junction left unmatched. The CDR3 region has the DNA TGTGCCAGCGCCCGACAGGGGGACACCGGGGAGCTGTTTTTT. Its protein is CASARQGDTGELFF.

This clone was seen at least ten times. CDR3: CASSPLEQGWGGELFF. In nucleotides, the CDR3 is TGTGCCAGCAGCCCCCTGGAGCAGGGCTGGGGCGGGGAGCTGTTTTTT. The chain is built from TRBV7-3 and TRBJ2-2; a possible D gene is TRBD1 (5 bases). The germline CDR1 and CDR2 sequences are SGHTA and FQGTGA. The CDR3 loop spans 16 amino acids. V shed 5 bases and J shed 7 bases, with 20 bases lying between them. The variable domain in full, completed from reference TRBV7-3 and TRBJ2-2, reads GAGVSQTPSNKVTEKGKYVELRCDPISGHTALYWYRQSLGQGPEFLIYFQGTGAADDSGLPNDRFFAVRPEGSVSTLKIQRTERGDSAVYLCASSPLEQGWGGELFFGEGSRLTVL.

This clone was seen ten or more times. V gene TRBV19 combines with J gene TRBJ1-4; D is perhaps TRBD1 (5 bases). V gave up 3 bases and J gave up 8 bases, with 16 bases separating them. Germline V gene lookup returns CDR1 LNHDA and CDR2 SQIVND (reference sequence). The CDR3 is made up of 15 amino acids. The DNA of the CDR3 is TGTGCCAGTAGTATGGTCAGGGCCTACCAGGAAAAACTGTTTTTT. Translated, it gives CASSMVRAYQEKLFF. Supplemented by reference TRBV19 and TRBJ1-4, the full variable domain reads DGGITQSPKYLFRKEGQNVTLSCEQNLNHDAMYWYRQDPGQGLRLIYYSQIVNDFQKGDIAEGYSVSREKKESFPLTVTSAQKNPTAFYLCASSMVRAYQEKLFFGSGTQLSVL.

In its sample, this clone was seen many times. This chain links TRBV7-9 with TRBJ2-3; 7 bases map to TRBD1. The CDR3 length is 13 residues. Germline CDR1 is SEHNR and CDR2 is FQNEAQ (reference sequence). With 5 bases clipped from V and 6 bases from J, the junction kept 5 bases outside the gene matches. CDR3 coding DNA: TGTGCCAGCAGCGTGACAGGGCCGGATACGCAGTATTTT. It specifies CASSVTGPDTQYF.

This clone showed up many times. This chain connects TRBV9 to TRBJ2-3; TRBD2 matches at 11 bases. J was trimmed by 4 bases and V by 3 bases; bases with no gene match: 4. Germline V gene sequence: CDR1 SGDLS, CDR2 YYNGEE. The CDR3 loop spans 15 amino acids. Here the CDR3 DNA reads TGTGCCAGCAGCGGTAGCGGGAGGGCCCCAGATACGCAGTATTTT. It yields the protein CASSGSGRAPDTQYF.

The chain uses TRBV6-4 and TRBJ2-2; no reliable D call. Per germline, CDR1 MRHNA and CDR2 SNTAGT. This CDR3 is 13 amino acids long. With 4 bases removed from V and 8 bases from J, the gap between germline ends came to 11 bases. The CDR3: CASSGADRGELFF. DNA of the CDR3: TGTGCCAGCAGTGGGGCTGATCGTGGGGAGCTGTTTTTT.

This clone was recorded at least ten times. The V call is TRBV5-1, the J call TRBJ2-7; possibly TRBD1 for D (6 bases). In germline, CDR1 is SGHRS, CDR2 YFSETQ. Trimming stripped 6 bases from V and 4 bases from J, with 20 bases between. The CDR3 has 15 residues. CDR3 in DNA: TGCGCCAGCACACCGTCGTCTAAACAGGGTTACGAGCAGTACTTC. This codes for CASTPSSKQGYEQYF.

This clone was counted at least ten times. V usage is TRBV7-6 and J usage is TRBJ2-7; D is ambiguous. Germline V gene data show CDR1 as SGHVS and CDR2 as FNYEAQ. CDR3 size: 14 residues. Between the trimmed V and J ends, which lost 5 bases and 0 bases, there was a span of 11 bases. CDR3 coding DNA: TGTGCCAGCAGCGCGACTGACGTCTCCTACGAGCAGTACGTC. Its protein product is CASSATDVSYEQYV.

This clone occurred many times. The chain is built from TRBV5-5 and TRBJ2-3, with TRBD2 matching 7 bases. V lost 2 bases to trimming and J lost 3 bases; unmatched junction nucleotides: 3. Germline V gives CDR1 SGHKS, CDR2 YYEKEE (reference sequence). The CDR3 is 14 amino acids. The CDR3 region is CASSFGRVTDTQYF. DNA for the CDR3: TGTGCCAGCAGCTTTGGGAGGGTTACAGATACGCAGTATTTT. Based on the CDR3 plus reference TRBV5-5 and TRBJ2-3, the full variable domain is DAGVTQSPTHLIKTRGQQVTLRCSPISGHKSVSWYQQVLGQGPQFIFQYYEKEERGRGNFPDRFSARQFPNYSSELNVNALLLGDSALYLCASSFGRVTDTQYFGPGTRLTVL.